The subject of this entry is one T cell receptor beta chain. These data originate in a study of blood T cell repertoires in COVID-19. Overall study: Acute and convalescent COVID-19 specimens originated in the United States, Italy and Spain. T cells, B-cell-depleted T cells, or PBMCs supplied cDNA or gDNA.

Seattle patient enrollment occurred during active infection, with longitudinal follow-up thereafter. Source study methods: How many nucleated cells were present was estimated from reference gene primer amplification. Measured with immunoSEQ multiplex PCR; TCRdb has only the in-frame clones, and not every one. That table is the source of V, J and clone size, and D and trimming were worked out from the DNA. This sample yields a few hundred thousand clones, of which approximately 88% are seen a single time; roughly 6% belongs to the top ten. The CDR3 covers 15 residues. Germline V CDR1 and CDR2: SEHNR, FQNEAQ (reference sequence). V lost 6 bases, J lost 9 bases, and 10 bases stayed unmatched.

What was sequenced was peripheral blood. This TCR came from a woman aged 25-40 years with COVID-19, enrolled during active disease. The chain couples TRBV7-9 to TRBJ1-6, with 8 bases matching TRBD1. CDR3 nucleotides: TGTGCCAGCAGTTCCACTGACAGGGGCGGTTCACCCCTCCACTTT. Encoded protein: CASSSTDRGGSPLHF.